This TCR beta chain originates from a study of T cell responses to AZD1222 COVID-19 vaccine. Germline lookup yields CDR1 MNHEY and CDR2 SVGEGT. Trimming took 4 bases from V and 0 from J, leaving 12 bases between them. The CDR3 has 15 residues. The repertoire was sequenced with immunoSEQ multiplex PCR; TCRdb's copy has only in-frame clones and lacks some. The sample lists over 90,000 clones, about 88% occurring once. Overall study results and limits: At 160-218 and 743-854, vaccine-associated CD4 TCRs were dominant, and they spanned spike. Baseline antibody screening turned up just a handful of seropositive AZD1222 recipients. Most donors were white British, females outnumbered males, and clonal diversity was possibly underestimated.

About this clone itself: Its cognate antigen is unknown.

This clonotype originated in an adult in good health. V and J are TRBV6-2 or TRBV6-3 and TRBJ2-5, with a weak D call TRBD2 (6 bases). The input for sequencing was peripheral blood, taken on day 0 of AZD1222 vaccination. The DNA for the CDR3 is TGTGCCAGCAGTTCCCTCCGGGACTACCAAGAGACCCAGTACTTC. Its protein is CASSSLRDYQETQYF.